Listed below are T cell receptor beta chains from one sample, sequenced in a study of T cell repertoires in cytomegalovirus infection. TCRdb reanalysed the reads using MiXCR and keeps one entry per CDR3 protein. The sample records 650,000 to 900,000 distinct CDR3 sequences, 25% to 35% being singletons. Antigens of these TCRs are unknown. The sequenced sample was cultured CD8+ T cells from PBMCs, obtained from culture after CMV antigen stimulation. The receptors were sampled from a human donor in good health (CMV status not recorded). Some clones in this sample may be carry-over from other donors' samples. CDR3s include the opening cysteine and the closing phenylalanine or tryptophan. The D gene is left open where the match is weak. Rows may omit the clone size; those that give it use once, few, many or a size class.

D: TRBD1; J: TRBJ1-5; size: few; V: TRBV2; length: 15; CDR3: CASSESGQGNQPQHF; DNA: TGTGCCAGCAGTGAATCCGGACAGGGGAATCAGCCCCAGCATTTT
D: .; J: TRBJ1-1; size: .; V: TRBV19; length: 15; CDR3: CASSMSASMNTEAFF; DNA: TGTGCCAGTAGTATGTCAGCGTCAATGAACACTGAAGCTTTCTTT
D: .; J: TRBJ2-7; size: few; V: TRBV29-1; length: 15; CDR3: CSVDLGTKGAYEQYF; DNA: TGCAGCGTGGATCTCGGGACAAAAGGGGCCTACGAGCAGTACTTC
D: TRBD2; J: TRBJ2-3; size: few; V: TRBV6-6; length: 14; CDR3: CASSGTRRTDTQYF; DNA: TGTGCCAGCAGTGGGACTAGGAGGACAGATACGCAGTATTTT
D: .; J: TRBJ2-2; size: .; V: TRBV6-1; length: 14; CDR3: CASSENLGTGELFF; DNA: TGTGCCAGCAGTGAAAATCTTGGGACCGGGGAGCTGTTTTTT
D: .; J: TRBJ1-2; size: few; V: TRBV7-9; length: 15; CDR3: CASSISGAWDYGYTF; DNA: TGTGCCAGCAGCATATCGGGAGCTTGGGACTATGGCTACACCTTC
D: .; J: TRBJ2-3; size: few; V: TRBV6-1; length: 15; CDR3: CASSARDTTTDTQYF; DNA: TGTGCCAGCAGTGCCCGGGACACCACCACAGATACGCAGTATTTT
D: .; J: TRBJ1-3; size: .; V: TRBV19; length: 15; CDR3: CASSIDDGSGNTIYF; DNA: TGTGCCAGTAGTATAGACGACGGGTCTGGAAACACCATATATTTT
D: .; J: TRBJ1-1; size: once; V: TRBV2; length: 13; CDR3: CATVDRRNTEAFF; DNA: TGTGCCACAGTAGACAGGCGGAACACTGAAGCTTTCTTT
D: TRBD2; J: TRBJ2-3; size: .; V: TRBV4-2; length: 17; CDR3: CASSSRLAGLSTDTQYF; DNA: TGTGCCAGCAGCTCCCGACTAGCGGGGCTTAGCACAGATACGCAGTATTTT
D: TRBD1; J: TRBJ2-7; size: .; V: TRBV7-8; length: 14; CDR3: CASSLETGAYEQYF; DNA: TGTGCCAGCAGCTTAGAAACAGGGGCCTACGAGCAGTACTTC
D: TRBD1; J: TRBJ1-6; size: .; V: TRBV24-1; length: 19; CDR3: CATSDPRGQAFPINSPLHF; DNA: TGTGCCACCAGTGATCCCCGGGGACAGGCCTTCCCCATTAATTCACCCCTCCACTTT
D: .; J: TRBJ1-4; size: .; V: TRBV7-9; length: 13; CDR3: CASSFGGEEKLFF; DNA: TGTGCCAGCAGCTTCGGCGGGGAAGAAAAACTGTTTTTT
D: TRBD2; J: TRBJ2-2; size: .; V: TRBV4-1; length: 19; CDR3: CASSQVRLAGGRNIGELFF; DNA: TGCGCCAGCAGCCAAGTTCGACTAGCGGGGGGGCGGAACATCGGGGAGCTGTTTTTT
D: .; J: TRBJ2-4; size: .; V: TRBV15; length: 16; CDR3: CATSRREGLAKNIQYF; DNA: TGTGCCACCAGCCGCCGGGAAGGGCTAGCCAAAAACATTCAGTACTTC
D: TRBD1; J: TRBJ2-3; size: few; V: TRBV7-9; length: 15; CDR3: CASSLGQGATNTQYF; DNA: TGTGCCAGCAGCCTAGGACAGGGGGCGACTAATACGCAGTATTTT
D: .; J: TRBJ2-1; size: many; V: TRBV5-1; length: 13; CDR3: CASSLYGPHEQFF; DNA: TGCGCCAGCAGCTTGTACGGGCCTCATGAGCAGTTCTTC
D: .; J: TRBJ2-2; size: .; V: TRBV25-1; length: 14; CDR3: CASNPSRDTGELFF; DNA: TGTGCCAGCAACCCCAGCCGCGACACCGGGGAGCTGTTTTTT
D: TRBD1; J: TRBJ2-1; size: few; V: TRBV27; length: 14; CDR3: CASRRQGGRNEQFF; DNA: TGTGCCAGCAGAAGACAGGGGGGACGGAATGAGCAGTTCTTC
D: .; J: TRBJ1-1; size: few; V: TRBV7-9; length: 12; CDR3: CASSIVVTEAFF; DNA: TGTGCCAGCAGCATTGTCGTGACTGAAGCTTTCTTT
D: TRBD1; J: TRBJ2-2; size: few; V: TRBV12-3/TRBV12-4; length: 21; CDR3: CASSFGFLGQGHNLNTGELFF; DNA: TGTGCCAGCAGTTTCGGGTTCCTCGGACAGGGACACAATTTGAACACCGGGGAGCTGTTTTTT
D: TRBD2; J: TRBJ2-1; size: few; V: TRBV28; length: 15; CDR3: CASRETSGTYNEQFF; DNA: TGTGCCAGCAGGGAGACTAGCGGGACCTACAATGAGCAGTTCTTC